This TCR beta chain came from a study of T-cell reconstitution after alpha-beta-depleted transplantation in children. The CDR3 sequence is 15 residues long. Trimming stripped 4 bases from V and 1 base from J, with 13 bases between. Germline V gene lookup returns CDR1 LGHNA and CDR2 YSLEER. Preparation of the TCRbeta library involved a method that used unique molecular identifiers. MiXCR was run by TCRdb on the PCR reads, yielding one entry per CDR3 protein. This table has under 450,000 distinct CDR3 sequences, more than 10% appearing once. The clonotype was recovered from a human donor who donated a stem cell graft to a child with Fanconi anemia. The chain links TRBV4-3 to TRBJ1-1; TRBD1 is a possible D gene (6 bases). Material: PBMCs, obtained from the stem cell graft. The CDR3 sequence: CASSRSRTANTEAFF. The DNA of the CDR3 is TGCGCCAGCAGCCGATCAAGGACAGCGAACACTGAAGCTTTCTTT.